Below, 13 T cell receptor beta chains from the same sample are listed, as sequenced in a study of T cell responses to AZD1222 COVID-19 vaccine. Here immunoSEQ multiplex PCR was the method, and the copy in TCRdb shows in-frame clones only, minus some. The table records some 92,000 clones, around 93% of them present only once. Source: peripheral blood, taken on day 0 of AZD1222 vaccination. The source of these receptors is an adult in good health.

The chain couples TRBV3-1 (or the pseudogene TRBV3-2) to TRBJ1-4; 8 nucleotides agree with TRBD1. Germline V gene lookup returns CDR1 LGHDT and CDR2 YNNKEL (reference sequence). Trimming took 4 bases from V and 7 from J; bases not matched to a gene: 8. The length of the CDR3 is 15 residues. This chain's CDR3 is CASSPSRGRGEKLFF. In DNA form, the CDR3 reads TGTGCCAGCAGCCCGTCCAGGGGGCGCGGTGAAAAACTGTTTTTT.

The chain has TRBV7-9 and TRBJ1-2; perhaps TRBD1 as D (5 bases). The CDR3 totals 15 residues. The V end lost 0 bases, the J end lost 6 bases, and 14 bases lay between the germline ends. Germline CDR1 SEHNR, CDR2 FQNEAQ (reference sequence). The chain's CDR3 is CASSLALGTRHGYTF. The CDR3 region has the DNA TGTGCCAGCAGCTTAGCGTTGGGGACTCGACATGGCTACACCTTC.

The gene calls are TRBV30 and TRBJ2-7; D unresolved. This CDR3 region has 12 residues. Trimming cost V 4 bases and J 6 bases, with 13 bases left between them. The germline V gene encodes CDR1 GTSNPN and CDR2 SVGIG (reference sequence). Here the CDR3 reads CAWNSRRGEQYF. The CDR3 nucleotides read TGTGCCTGGAACAGCAGGAGAGGCGAGCAGTACTTC.

This chain joins TRBV19 and TRBJ2-3; 9 bases agree with TRBD2. V was pared by 6 bases and J by 2 bases, with 3 bases of the junction left unmatched. Germline CDR1 is LNHDA and CDR2 is SQIVND (reference sequence). CDR3 length: 14 residues. Written as DNA, the CDR3 is TGTGCCAGTAGGACTAGCGGAATCACAGATACGCAGTATTTT. Its protein is CASRTSGITDTQYF.

This sequence joins TRBV15 and TRBJ1-5; TRBD1 matches at 8 bases. Germline values: CDR1 LNHNV, CDR2 YYDKDF (reference sequence). V gave up 4 bases and J gave up 3 bases; unmatched junction bases: 5. The CDR3 contains 15 residues. The CDR3 spells CATSTRTGTNQPQHF. The CDR3 bases are TGTGCCACCAGCACCCGGACAGGGACCAATCAGCCCCAGCATTTT.

The chain carries TRBV11-2 and TRBJ1-2; no reliable D call. Trimming removed 1 base from V and 7 bases from J, with 13 bases in between. The CDR3 contains 14 residues. Germline V gene data show CDR1 as SGHAT and CDR2 as FQNNGV. Here the CDR3 DNA reads TGTGCCAGCAGCTTAGCGGAGCATACGGGTGGCTACACCTTC. It codes for CASSLAEHTGGYTF.

The V gene is TRBV2, the J gene TRBJ1-3, with 11 bases fitting TRBD1. From germline, CDR1 is SNHLY and CDR2 FYNNEI. The CDR3 sequence is 17 residues long. V gave up 5 bases and J gave up 0 bases; unmatched junction bases: 6. The CDR3 region is CASSWDRGKSSGNTIYF. CDR3 DNA: TGTGCCAGCAGTTGGGACAGGGGGAAAAGCTCTGGAAACACCATATATTTT.

This clone was seen once. The chain has TRBV4-1 and TRBJ1-5; 9 positions match TRBD1. The germline V gene has CDR1 MGHRA and CDR2 YSYEKL. The CDR3 covers 13 residues. J gave up 5 bases and V 8 bases, and 4 bases lay outside the gene matches. CDR3 DNA sequence: TGCGCCAGCCGGGGACAGGGCGATCAGCCCCAGCATTTT. Its protein product is CASRGQGDQPQHF.

The rearrangement uses TRBV21-1 and TRBJ2-5; TRBD2, as called in the table, went unchecked against the DNA. TRBV21-1 is a pseudogene segment. The CDR3 length is 14 residues. The CDR3 spells CASGGGKGEKTQYF. The CDR3 DNA sequence: TGTGCCAGCGGTGGTGGTAAGGGAGAAAAGACCCAGTACTTC.

This clone showed up just once. V is TRBV6-2 or TRBV6-3 and J is TRBJ1-2, with D uncertain. The CDR3 runs 15 residues. The germline V gene has CDR1 MNHEY and CDR2 SVGEGT. V was cut by 6 bases and J by 8 bases, with 22 bases left in between. CDR3 loop: CASSSPTLRGGGYTF. Written as DNA, the CDR3 is TGTGCCAGCAGCTCCCCCACCCTCCGGGGAGGGGGCTACACCTTC.

This chain uses TRBV27 with TRBJ2-1, with 7 bases aligning to TRBD1. Losses at the gene ends were 6 bases for V and 8 bases for J; bases not matched to a gene: 7. Germline values: CDR1 MNHEY, CDR2 SMNVEV (reference sequence). The length of the CDR3 is 13 residues. CDR3 coding DNA: TGTGCCAGCAGATACAGGGGATCCCATGAGCAGTTCTTC. It is translated as CASRYRGSHEQFF.

The gene calls are TRBV28 and TRBJ1-2; D not certain. From germline, CDR1 is MDHEN and CDR2 SYDVKM. V gave up 6 bases and J gave up 7 bases, with 15 bases separating them. The CDR3 sequence is 13 residues long. CDR3 nucleotides: TGTGCCAGCAGCGGAGAAGTATATCGTGGCTACACCTTC. It translates to CASSGEVYRGYTF.

The chain couples TRBV9 to TRBJ1-2; 8 nucleotides match TRBD1. This CDR3 has 16 residues. Germline lookup yields CDR1 SGDLS and CDR2 YYNGEE. V lost 0 bases, J lost 4 bases, and 8 bases stayed unmatched. CDR3 nucleotide sequence: TGTGCCAGCAGCGTAGCAGGGGGCGATTACGGCTATGGCTACACCTTC. It codes for CASSVAGGDYGYGYTF.